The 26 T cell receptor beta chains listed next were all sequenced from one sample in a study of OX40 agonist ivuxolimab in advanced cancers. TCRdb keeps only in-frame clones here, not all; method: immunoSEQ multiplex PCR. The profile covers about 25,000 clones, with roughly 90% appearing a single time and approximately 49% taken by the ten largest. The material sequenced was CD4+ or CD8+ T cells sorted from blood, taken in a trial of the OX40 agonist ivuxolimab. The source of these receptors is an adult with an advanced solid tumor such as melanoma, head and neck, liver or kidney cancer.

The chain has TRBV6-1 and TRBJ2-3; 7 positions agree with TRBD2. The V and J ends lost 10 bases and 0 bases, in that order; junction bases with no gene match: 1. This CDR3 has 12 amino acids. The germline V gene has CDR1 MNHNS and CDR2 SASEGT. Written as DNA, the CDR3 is TGTGCCACCGGGGGGAGCACAGATACGCAGTATTTT. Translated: CATGGSTDTQYF.

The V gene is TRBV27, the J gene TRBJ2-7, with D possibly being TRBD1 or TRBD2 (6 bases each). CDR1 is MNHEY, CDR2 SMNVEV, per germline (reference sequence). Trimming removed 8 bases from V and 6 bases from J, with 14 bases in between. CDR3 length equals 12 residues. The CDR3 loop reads CASPRGPFEQYF. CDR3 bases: TGTGCCAGCCCCCGGGGGCCGTTCGAGCAGTACTTC.

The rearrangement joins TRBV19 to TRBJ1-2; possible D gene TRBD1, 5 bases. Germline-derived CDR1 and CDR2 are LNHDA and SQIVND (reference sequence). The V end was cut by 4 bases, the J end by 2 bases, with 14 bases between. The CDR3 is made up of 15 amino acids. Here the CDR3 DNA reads TGTGCCAGTAGTAAGGGGCAGGCTGGAAACTATGGCTACACCTTC. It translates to CASSKGQAGNYGYTF.

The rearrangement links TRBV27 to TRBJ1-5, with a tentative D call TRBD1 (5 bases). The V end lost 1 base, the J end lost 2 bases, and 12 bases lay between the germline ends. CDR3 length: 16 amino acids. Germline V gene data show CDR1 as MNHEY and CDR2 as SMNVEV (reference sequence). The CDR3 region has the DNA TGTGCCAGCAGTTTATGGGGCAGTCCGGGCAATCAGCCCCAGCATTTT. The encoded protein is CASSLWGSPGNQPQHF.

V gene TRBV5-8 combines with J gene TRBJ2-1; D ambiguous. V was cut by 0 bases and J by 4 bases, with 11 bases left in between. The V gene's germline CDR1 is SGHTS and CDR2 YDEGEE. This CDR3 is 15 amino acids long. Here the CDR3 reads CASSLGRQIYNEQFF. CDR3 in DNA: TGTGCCAGCAGCTTGGGTCGCCAGATATACAATGAGCAGTTCTTC. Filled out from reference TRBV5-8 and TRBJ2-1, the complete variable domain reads EAGVTQSPTHLIKTRGQQATLRCSPISGHTSVYWYQQALGLGLQFLLWYDEGEERNRGNFPPRFSGRQFPNYSSELNVNALELEDSALYLCASSLGRQIYNEQFFGPGTRLTVL.

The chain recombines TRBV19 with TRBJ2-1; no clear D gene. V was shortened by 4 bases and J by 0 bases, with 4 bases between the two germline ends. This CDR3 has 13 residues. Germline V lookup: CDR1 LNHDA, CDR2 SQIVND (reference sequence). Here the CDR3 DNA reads TGTGCCAGTAGTAAAAGCTCCTACAATGAGCAGTTCTTC. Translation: CASSKSSYNEQFF.

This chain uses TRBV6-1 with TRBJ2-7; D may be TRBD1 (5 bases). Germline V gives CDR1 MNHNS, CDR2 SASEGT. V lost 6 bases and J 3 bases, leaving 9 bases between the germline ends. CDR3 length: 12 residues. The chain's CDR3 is CASSRDGYEQYF. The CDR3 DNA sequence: TGTGCCAGCAGCAGGGATGGCTACGAGCAGTACTTC.

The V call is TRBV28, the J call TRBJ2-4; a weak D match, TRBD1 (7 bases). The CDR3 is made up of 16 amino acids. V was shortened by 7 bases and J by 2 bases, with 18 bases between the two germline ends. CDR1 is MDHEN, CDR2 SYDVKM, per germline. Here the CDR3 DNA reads TGTGCCAGCACCCCCAGGGGGGCGGGTACCAAAAACATTCAGTACTTC. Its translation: CASTPRGAGTKNIQYF.

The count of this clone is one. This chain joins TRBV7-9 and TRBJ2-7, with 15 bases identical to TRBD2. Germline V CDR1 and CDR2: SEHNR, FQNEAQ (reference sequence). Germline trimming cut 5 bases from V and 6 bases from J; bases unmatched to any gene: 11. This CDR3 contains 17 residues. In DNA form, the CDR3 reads TGTGCCAGCAGCCCGGGACTAGCGGGGGGCATATACTCCGAGCAGTACTTC. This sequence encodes CASSPGLAGGIYSEQYF.

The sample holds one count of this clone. DNA of the CDR3: TGTGCCAGCAGTGAGGGGGCAGGGGGGTTGGAGCCCCAGCATTTT. It yields the protein CASSEGAGGLEPQHF. The J gene is TRBJ1-5, the V gene TRBV2, with 7 positions matching TRBD1. CDR3 length: 15 residues. V was clipped by 3 bases and J by 8 bases; unmatched bases: 10. Germline CDR1 and CDR2: SNHLY and FYNNEI.

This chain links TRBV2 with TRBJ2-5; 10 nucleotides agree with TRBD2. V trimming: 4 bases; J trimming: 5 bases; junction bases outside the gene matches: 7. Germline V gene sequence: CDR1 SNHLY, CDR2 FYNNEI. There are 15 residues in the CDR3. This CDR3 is CASSASGRARETQYF. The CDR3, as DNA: TGTGCCAGCAGTGCAAGCGGGAGGGCCCGGGAGACCCAGTACTTC.

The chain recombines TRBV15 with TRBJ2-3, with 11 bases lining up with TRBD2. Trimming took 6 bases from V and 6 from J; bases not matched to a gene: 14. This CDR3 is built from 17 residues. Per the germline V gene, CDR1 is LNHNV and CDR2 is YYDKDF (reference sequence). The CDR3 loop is CATRPGLAALGFDTQYF. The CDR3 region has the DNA TGTGCCACCAGACCGGGACTAGCGGCCCTGGGGTTTGATACGCAGTATTTT.

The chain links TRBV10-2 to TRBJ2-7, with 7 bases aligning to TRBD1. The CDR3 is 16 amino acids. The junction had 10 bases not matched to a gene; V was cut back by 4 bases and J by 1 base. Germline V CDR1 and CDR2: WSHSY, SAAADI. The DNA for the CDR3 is TGCGCCAGCAGTGCATCTGGGACAGTCCCATCCTACGAGCAGTACTTC. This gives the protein CASSASGTVPSYEQYF.

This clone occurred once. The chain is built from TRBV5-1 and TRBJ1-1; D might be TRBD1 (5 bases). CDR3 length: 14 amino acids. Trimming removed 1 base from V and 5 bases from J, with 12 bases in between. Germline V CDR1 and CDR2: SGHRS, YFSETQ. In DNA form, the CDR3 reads TGCGCCAGCAGCTTGCAGGGAATTACTACTGAAGCTTTCTTT. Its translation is CASSLQGITTEAFF.

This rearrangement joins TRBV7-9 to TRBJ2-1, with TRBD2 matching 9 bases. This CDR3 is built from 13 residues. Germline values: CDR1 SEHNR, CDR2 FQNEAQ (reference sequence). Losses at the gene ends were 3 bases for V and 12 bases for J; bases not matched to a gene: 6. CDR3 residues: CASSLGTSRPQFF. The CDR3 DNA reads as TGTGCCAGCAGCTTGGGGACTAGCCGACCGCAGTTCTTC.

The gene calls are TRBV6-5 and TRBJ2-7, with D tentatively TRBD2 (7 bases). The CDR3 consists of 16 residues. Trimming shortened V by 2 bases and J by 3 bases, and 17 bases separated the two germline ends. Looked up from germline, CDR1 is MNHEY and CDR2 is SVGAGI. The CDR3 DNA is TGTGCCAGCAGTTACGAAGAGGGGGGGATGGGCTACGAGCAGTACTTC. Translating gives CASSYEEGGMGYEQYF.

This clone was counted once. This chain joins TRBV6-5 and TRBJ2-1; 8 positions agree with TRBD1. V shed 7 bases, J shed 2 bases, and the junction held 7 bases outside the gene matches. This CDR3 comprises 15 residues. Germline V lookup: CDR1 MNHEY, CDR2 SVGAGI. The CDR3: CASTYRGVTYNEQFF. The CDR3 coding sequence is TGTGCCAGCACCTACAGGGGGGTCACCTACAATGAGCAGTTCTTC.

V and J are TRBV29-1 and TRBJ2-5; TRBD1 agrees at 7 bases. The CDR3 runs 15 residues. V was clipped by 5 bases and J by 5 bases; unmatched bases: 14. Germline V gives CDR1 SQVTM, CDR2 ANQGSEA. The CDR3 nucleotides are TGCAGCGTTAAGACCGGGACAGACAATGGGGAGACCCAGTACTTC. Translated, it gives CSVKTGTDNGETQYF.

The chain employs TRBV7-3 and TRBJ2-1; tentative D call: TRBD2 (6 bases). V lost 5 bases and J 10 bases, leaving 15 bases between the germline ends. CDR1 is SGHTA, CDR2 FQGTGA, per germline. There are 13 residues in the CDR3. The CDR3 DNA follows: TGTGCCAGCAGCATTCCTCCCGGGGGAGAGCAGTTCTTC. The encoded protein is CASSIPPGGEQFF.

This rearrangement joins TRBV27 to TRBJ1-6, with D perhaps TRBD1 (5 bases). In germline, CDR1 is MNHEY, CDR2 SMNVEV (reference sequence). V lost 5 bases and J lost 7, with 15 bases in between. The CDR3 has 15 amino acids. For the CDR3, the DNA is TGTGCCAGCAGTGAGTGGGGCGCATTAAATTCACCCCTCCACTTT. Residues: CASSEWGALNSPLHF.

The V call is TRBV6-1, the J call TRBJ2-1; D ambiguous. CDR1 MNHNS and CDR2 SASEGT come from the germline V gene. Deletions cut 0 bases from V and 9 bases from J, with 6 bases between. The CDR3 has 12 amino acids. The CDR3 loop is CASSEALFEQFF. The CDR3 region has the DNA TGTGCCAGCAGTGAAGCACTCTTTGAGCAGTTCTTC.

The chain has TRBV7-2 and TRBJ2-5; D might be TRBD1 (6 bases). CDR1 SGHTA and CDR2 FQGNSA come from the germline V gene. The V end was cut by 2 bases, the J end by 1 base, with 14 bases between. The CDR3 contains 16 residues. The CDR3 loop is CASSLKQGHFQETQYF. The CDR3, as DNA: TGTGCCAGCAGCTTAAAACAGGGTCATTTCCAAGAGACCCAGTACTTC. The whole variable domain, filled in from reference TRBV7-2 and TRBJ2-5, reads GAGVSQSPSNKVTEKGKDVELRCDPISGHTALYWYRQSLGQGLEFLIYFQGNSAPDKSGLPSDRFSAERTGGSVSTLTIQRTQQEDSAVYLCASSLKQGHFQETQYFGPGTRLLVL.

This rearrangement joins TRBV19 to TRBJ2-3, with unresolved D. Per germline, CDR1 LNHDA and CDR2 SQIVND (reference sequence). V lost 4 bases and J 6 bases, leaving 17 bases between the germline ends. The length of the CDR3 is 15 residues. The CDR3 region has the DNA TGTGCCAGTAGTACCCCGGGCCCGACTGGGGATACGCAGTATTTT. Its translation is CASSTPGPTGDTQYF.

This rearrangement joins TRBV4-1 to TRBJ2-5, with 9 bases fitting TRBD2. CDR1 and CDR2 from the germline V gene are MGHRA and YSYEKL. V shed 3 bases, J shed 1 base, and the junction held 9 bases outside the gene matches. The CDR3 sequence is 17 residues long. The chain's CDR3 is CASSQTGLALFQETQYF. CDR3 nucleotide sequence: TGCGCCAGCAGCCAGACCGGACTAGCGCTCTTCCAAGAGACCCAGTACTTC.

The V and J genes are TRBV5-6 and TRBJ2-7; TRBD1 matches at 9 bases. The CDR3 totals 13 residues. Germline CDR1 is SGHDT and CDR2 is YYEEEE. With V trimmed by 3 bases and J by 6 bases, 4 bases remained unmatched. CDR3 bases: TGTGCCAGCAGCTGGACAGGGGTCAGCGAGCAGTACTTC. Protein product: CASSWTGVSEQYF. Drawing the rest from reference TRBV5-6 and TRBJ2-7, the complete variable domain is DAGVTQSPTHLIKTRGQQVTLRCSPKSGHDTVSWYQQALGQGPQFIFQYYEEEERQRGNFPDRFSGHQFPNYSSELNVNALLLGDSALYLCASSWTGVSEQYFGPGTRLTVT.

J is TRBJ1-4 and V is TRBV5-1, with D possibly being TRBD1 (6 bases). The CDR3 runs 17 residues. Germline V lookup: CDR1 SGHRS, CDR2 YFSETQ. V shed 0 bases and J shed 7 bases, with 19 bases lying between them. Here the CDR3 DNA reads TGCGCCAGCAGCTTGGCCGATGGCGGGGGCGATGGTGAAAAACTGTTTTTT. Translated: CASSLADGGGDGEKLFF.